This TCR beta chain was sequenced in a study of blood T cell repertoires in COVID-19. Study at large: Spain, Italy and the United States supplied samples that represented acute and convalescent COVID-19.

Source study methods: How many nucleated cells were present was estimated from reference gene primer amplification. The method was immunoSEQ multiplex PCR; TCRdb's version includes in-frame clones alone and lacks a portion of them. D and trimming were read from the DNA, whereas the V and J calls and clone size are those reported in that table. This sample has roughly 15,000 clones; roughly 80% occur once, and the top ten carry roughly 28%. The CDR3 spans 15 residues. Germline CDR1 reads MDHEN; CDR2 reads SYDVKM. With 5 bases clipped from V and 4 bases from J, the junction kept 2 bases outside the gene matches.

The clonotype was recovered from a human donor in a cohort sampled during active COVID-19. Input material: peripheral blood. The rearrangement links TRBV28 to TRBJ2-1, with 13 bases fitting TRBD2. The CDR3 reads CASSPGLAGYNEQFF. DNA for the CDR3: TGTGCCAGCAGTCCGGGACTAGCGGGGTACAATGAGCAGTTCTTC.